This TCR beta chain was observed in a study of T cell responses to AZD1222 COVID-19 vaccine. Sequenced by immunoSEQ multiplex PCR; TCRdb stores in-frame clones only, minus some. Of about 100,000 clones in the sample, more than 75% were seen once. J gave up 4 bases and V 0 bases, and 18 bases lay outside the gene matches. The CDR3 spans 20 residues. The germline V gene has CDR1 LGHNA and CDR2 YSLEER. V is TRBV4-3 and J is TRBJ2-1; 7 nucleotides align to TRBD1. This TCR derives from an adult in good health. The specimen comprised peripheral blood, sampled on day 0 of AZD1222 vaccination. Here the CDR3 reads CASSQDLDSRGQAFYNEQFF. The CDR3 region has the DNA TGCGCCAGCAGCCAAGATCTCGACTCGAGGGGGCAGGCGTTTTACAATGAGCAGTTCTTC.